A selection of T cell receptor beta chains follows, all from one sample in a study of OX40 agonist ivuxolimab in advanced cancers. Here immunoSEQ multiplex PCR was the method, and the copy in TCRdb shows in-frame clones only, minus some. The sample contains about 76,000 clones, approximately 86% of which appear only once. The specimen comprised CD4+ or CD8+ T cells sorted from blood, sampled in a trial of the OX40 agonist ivuxolimab. The receptor set was obtained from an adult with an advanced solid tumor such as melanoma, head and neck, liver or kidney cancer. Each CDR3 is given with its conserved first and last residue. The order of the fields is clone size, J gene, D gene, V gene, CDR3 DNA, CDR3 protein. The D gene is left open where the match is weak. Clone size, where shown, is once, few, many, or a class for clones that have expanded.

abundance: few; j_gene: TRBJ2-5; d_gene: .; v_gene: TRBV29-1; CDR3nt: TGCAGCGCCGAGGACAGTTACCAAGAGACCCAGTACTTC; CDR3aa: CSAEDSYQETQYF
abundance: .; j_gene: TRBJ2-7; d_gene: .; v_gene: TRBV11-3; CDR3nt: TGTGCCAGCAGCTTCTCGGGATCCTACGAGCAGTACTTC; CDR3aa: CASSFSGSYEQYF
abundance: .; j_gene: TRBJ1-5; d_gene: TRBD1; v_gene: TRBV6-5; CDR3nt: TGTGCCAGCAGTCAAGGGGGCACTAGCAATCAGCCCCAGCATTTT; CDR3aa: CASSQGGTSNQPQHF
abundance: .; j_gene: TRBJ1-2; d_gene: .; v_gene: TRBV19; CDR3nt: TGTGCCAGTACCCTAATAGGCGGAATTAACTATGGCTACACCTTC; CDR3aa: CASTLIGGINYGYTF
abundance: many; j_gene: TRBJ1-1; d_gene: .; v_gene: TRBV6-4; CDR3nt: TGTGCCAGCACATGGAACACTGAAGCTTTCTTT; CDR3aa: CASTWNTEAFF
abundance: .; j_gene: TRBJ1-5; d_gene: .; v_gene: TRBV19; CDR3nt: TGTGCCAGTAGTATAGGGGCTCGACAACGGGGTGTGCTCAATCAGCCCCAGCATTTT; CDR3aa: CASSIGARQRGVLNQPQHF
abundance: .; j_gene: TRBJ2-7; d_gene: .; v_gene: TRBV9; CDR3nt: TGTGCCAGCAGCGGCGACAGGTTCGAGCAGTACTTC; CDR3aa: CASSGDRFEQYF
abundance: once; j_gene: TRBJ2-4; d_gene: .; v_gene: TRBV6-1; CDR3nt: TGTGCCAGCAGTGGGGACATAGCCAAAAACATTCAGTACTTC; CDR3aa: CASSGDIAKNIQYF
abundance: .; j_gene: TRBJ1-1; d_gene: TRBD1; v_gene: TRBV2; CDR3nt: TGTGCCAGCAGCGGTCAGAGCCGGGACAGTGAAGCTTTCTTT; CDR3aa: CASSGQSRDSEAFF
abundance: .; j_gene: TRBJ1-1; d_gene: .; v_gene: TRBV6-4; CDR3nt: TGTGCCAGCAGTCCCCAACAGGGAAACACTGAAGCTTTCTTT; CDR3aa: CASSPQQGNTEAFF
abundance: .; j_gene: TRBJ2-1; d_gene: .; v_gene: TRBV5-4; CDR3nt: TGTGCCAGCAGCAGCCGGCAAGCCTTTAACAATGAGCAGTTCTTC; CDR3aa: CASSSRQAFNNEQFF
abundance: few; j_gene: TRBJ1-6; d_gene: TRBD1; v_gene: TRBV7-8; CDR3nt: TGTGCCAGCAGTATGGACAGGGGAAATTCACCCCTCCACTTT; CDR3aa: CASSMDRGNSPLHF
abundance: .; j_gene: TRBJ2-3; d_gene: .; v_gene: TRBV2; CDR3nt: TGTGCCAGCAGGGAGGGCTGGGGTACGCAGTATTTT; CDR3aa: CASREGWGTQYF
abundance: .; j_gene: TRBJ2-5; d_gene: .; v_gene: TRBV19; CDR3nt: TGTGCCAGTAGTCGACAGGACGTTCAAGAGACCCAGTACTTC; CDR3aa: CASSRQDVQETQYF
abundance: .; j_gene: TRBJ1-1; d_gene: .; v_gene: TRBV19; CDR3nt: TGTGCCAGTAGTGTCTTTAGGGGTCGGGAAGCTTTCTTT; CDR3aa: CASSVFRGREAFF